Following are 22 T cell receptor beta chains from one sample sequenced in a study of cytomegalovirus exposure and HLA in healthy donors. Some clones are missing from TCRdb's copy, which holds only in-frame ones; the method was immunoSEQ multiplex PCR. The table records 200,000 or so clones, about 79% of them present only once. The specimen was PBMCs. The source is a woman aged 25 to 45 in good health and CMV-seropositive.

V usage is TRBV5-1 and J usage is TRBJ1-3; TRBD1 matches at 9 bases. From germline, CDR1 is SGHRS and CDR2 YFSETQ. V trimming: 0 bases; J trimming: 4 bases; junction bases outside the gene matches: 2. CDR3 length: 15 residues. Written as DNA, the CDR3 is TGCGCCAGCAGCTTGGATGGACAGGGGGGAAACACCATATATTTT. Residues: CASSLDGQGGNTIYF.

The CDR3 DNA reads TGTGCCAGCAGCTTAGATGTGGGGCCCTACAATGAGCAGTTCTTC. Translated: CASSLDVGPYNEQFF. The chain combines TRBV7-2 with TRBJ2-1; TRBD1 might be the D (5 bases). Germline CDR1 reads SGHTA; CDR2 reads FQGNSA. The CDR3 has 15 amino acids. V was cut by 1 base and J by 2 bases, with 9 bases left in between.

The chain joins TRBV19 to TRBJ1-1, with D perhaps matching TRBD1 (6 bases). The V end lost 3 bases, the J end lost 1 base, and 9 bases lay between the germline ends. This CDR3 has 14 residues. Germline loops: CDR1 LNHDA, CDR2 SQIVND (reference sequence). The CDR3 region has the DNA TGTGCCAGTAGTATTGTGACAGGGAACACTGAAGCTTTCTTT. It encodes CASSIVTGNTEAFF.

This clone was seen a handful of times. The chain has TRBV10-1 and TRBJ2-2; 8 nucleotides align to TRBD1. The CDR3 contains 14 residues. With V trimmed by 2 bases and J by 7 bases, 3 bases remained unmatched. Germline CDR1 WNHNN, CDR2 SYGVQD (reference sequence). The CDR3 DNA reads TGCGCCAGCAGTGAGAGGACAGGGTACGGGGAGCTGTTTTTT. This encodes CASSERTGYGELFF.

The chain has TRBV9 and TRBJ2-3, with 14 bases aligning to TRBD2. The germline V gene has CDR1 SGDLS and CDR2 YYNGEE. The CDR3 is made up of 18 amino acids. Unmatched junction bases numbered 8, after V lost 3 bases and J lost 2 bases. Here the CDR3 DNA reads TGTGCCAGCAGCGCCAAACCGGGACTAGCGGGAGTCACAGATACGCAGTATTTT. As protein: CASSAKPGLAGVTDTQYF.

This clone was picked up one time. J is TRBJ2-3 and V is TRBV18, with a weak D call TRBD2 (6 bases). V lost 2 bases and J lost 4, with 10 bases in between. Germline V gives CDR1 KGHSH, CDR2 LQKENI. The CDR3 extends over 14 amino acids. The CDR3 region is CASSPYRESDTQYF. The CDR3 bases are TGTGCCAGCTCACCATACCGGGAGTCAGATACGCAGTATTTT.

The DNA of the CDR3 is TGTGCCAGTAATTCAGGGGCGGGCGACTATGGCTACACCTTC. This codes for CASNSGAGDYGYTF. V and J are TRBV19 and TRBJ1-2, with TRBD1 as a possible D gene (6 bases). The germline gives CDR1 LNHDA, CDR2 SQIVND (reference sequence). The V end lost 7 bases, the J end lost 3 bases, and 15 bases lay between the germline ends. The CDR3 has 14 amino acids. Together with reference TRBV19 and TRBJ1-2, the CDR3 gives the full variable domain: DGGITQSPKYLFRKEGQNVTLSCEQNLNHDAMYWYRQDPGQGLRLIYYSQIVNDFQKGDIAEGYSVSREKKESFPLTVTSAQKNPTAFYLCASNSGAGDYGYTFGSGTRLTVV.

The J gene is TRBJ2-2, the V gene TRBV7-2; possible D gene TRBD2, 5 bases. CDR1 and CDR2 (germline): SGHTA, FQGNSA. The CDR3 totals 14 residues. V was shortened by 5 bases and J by 4 bases, with 11 bases between the two germline ends. CDR3 residues: CASSPDSATGELFF. CDR3 in DNA: TGTGCCAGCAGCCCGGACTCAGCCACCGGGGAGCTGTTTTTT.

The chain recombines TRBV5-1 with TRBJ2-1; D remains ambiguous. The CDR3 has 15 residues. The V gene's germline CDR1 is SGHRS and CDR2 YFSETQ. V was trimmed by 4 bases and J by 1 base, leaving 12 bases between them. Here the CDR3 DNA reads TGCGCCAGCAGCCTAAGACTCGCTTCCTACAATGAGCAGTTCTTC. It translates to CASSLRLASYNEQFF.

This chain links TRBV13 with TRBJ2-7; TRBD1 agrees at 9 bases. The CDR3 loop spans 14 amino acids. Germline values: CDR1 PRHDT, CDR2 FYEKMQ (reference sequence). V shed 5 bases, J shed 4 bases, and the junction held 6 bases outside the gene matches. CDR3: CASSPGQGLYEQYF. CDR3 DNA: TGTGCCAGCAGCCCGGGACAGGGTTTGTACGAGCAGTACTTC.

V usage is TRBV25-1 and J usage is TRBJ1-4; the match to TRBD1 covers 7 bases. Trimming cost V 6 bases and J 7 bases; bases outside gene matches: 5. This CDR3 is 13 amino acids long. Germline values: CDR1 MGHDK, CDR2 SYGVNS. CDR3 in amino acids: CASREGAREKLFF. For the CDR3, the DNA is TGTGCCAGCAGAGAGGGGGCCCGTGAAAAACTGTTTTTT.

J is TRBJ1-5 and V is TRBV6-1; possibly TRBD1 for D (6 bases). The CDR3 covers 13 residues. Deletions cut 5 bases from V and 5 bases from J, with 10 bases between. CDR1 is MNHNS, CDR2 SASEGT, per germline. CDR3 in DNA: TGTGCCAGCAGTACAGGGACCGATCAGCCCCAGCATTTT. It specifies CASSTGTDQPQHF.

This rearrangement joins TRBV20-1 to TRBJ1-2, with 8 bases aligning to TRBD1. Per germline, CDR1 DFQATT and CDR2 SNEGSKA (reference sequence). This CDR3 is built from 11 residues. The junction had 5 bases not matched to a gene; V was cut back by 6 bases and J by 8 bases. CDR3 nucleotide sequence: TGCAGTGCCGACAGGGGTAGGGGCTACACCTTC. Translated: CSADRGRGYTF.

V is TRBV2 and J is TRBJ2-1, with 11 positions matching TRBD2. CDR1 is SNHLY and CDR2 is FYNNEI in the germline V gene. CDR3 size: 15 residues. V lost 4 bases and J lost 7; bases outside the gene matches: 6. The CDR3 coding sequence is TGTGCCAGCAGTGCCCTAGCGGGGGGTGGGAATGAGCAGTTCTTC. Amino acids: CASSALAGGGNEQFF.

V gene TRBV29-1 combines with J gene TRBJ1-2; the match to TRBD1 covers 7 bases. The germline gives CDR1 SQVTM, CDR2 ANQGSEA. V dropped 4 bases and J dropped 1; count of bases not matched to a gene: 0. The CDR3 contains 12 residues. DNA of the CDR3: TGCAGCGTTGGGGACAGTAACTATGGCTACACCTTC. Its translation: CSVGDSNYGYTF.

The chain joins TRBV6-5 to TRBJ1-2, with TRBD1 as a possible D gene (5 bases). CDR3 size: 14 residues. V was cut by 7 bases and J by 2 bases, with 14 bases left in between. CDR1 is MNHEY, CDR2 SVGAGI, per germline. The CDR3 protein is CASKVTGGNYGYTF. CDR3 DNA sequence: TGTGCCAGCAAAGTAACAGGAGGGAACTATGGCTACACCTTC.

This clone came up once. The gene calls are TRBV7-6 and TRBJ1-5, with TRBD1 identical over 8 bases. Trimming removed 5 bases from V and 10 bases from J; junction bases left unmatched: 16. The CDR3 extends over 16 amino acids. Germline V gene sequence: CDR1 SGHVS, CDR2 FNYEAQ. Here the CDR3 reads CASSPYGTGEGGPQHF. The DNA for the CDR3 is TGTGCCAGCAGCCCCTATGGGACAGGCGAGGGGGGACCCCAGCATTTT.

This clone was recorded a few times. J is TRBJ1-1 and V is TRBV11-2; no clear D. V lost 3 bases and J 5 bases, leaving 4 bases between the germline ends. CDR1 is SGHAT, CDR2 FQNNGV, per germline. This CDR3 region has 11 residues. The CDR3 DNA is TGTGCCAGCAGCTTGTATACTGAAGCTTTCTTT. Translating it yields CASSLYTEAFF.

This chain connects TRBV28 to TRBJ1-5; 8 nucleotides match TRBD1. The V and J ends lost 0 bases and 14 bases, in that order; junction bases with no gene match: 12. Looked up from germline, CDR1 is MDHEN and CDR2 is SYDVKM. This CDR3 region has 15 residues. The CDR3, as DNA: TGTGCCAGCAGTTTATGGCAGGACAGGGTCGTTGGGGAGCATTTT. Its protein is CASSLWQDRVVGEHF.

V gene TRBV25-1 combines with J gene TRBJ1-2, with 8 bases fitting TRBD1. The CDR3 covers 12 residues. The V and J ends lost 6 bases and 8 bases, in that order; junction bases with no gene match: 5. The V gene's germline CDR1 is MGHDK and CDR2 SYGVNS. CDR3 sequence reads: CASRTGAGGYTF. The CDR3 coding sequence is TGTGCCAGCAGGACAGGGGCGGGGGGCTACACCTTC.

The chain recombines TRBV4-1 with TRBJ2-2; the D gene is possibly TRBD2 (7 bases). The CDR3 runs to 16 residues. The V gene lost 2 bases and the J gene lost 6 bases, with 16 bases spanning the gap. Per the germline V gene, CDR1 is MGHRA and CDR2 is YSYEKL. Written as DNA, the CDR3 is TGCGCCAGCAGCCAACCAGGAAGGGGGGGATCCGGGGAGCTGTTTTTT. Its protein product is CASSQPGRGGSGELFF.

The rearrangement joins TRBV9 to TRBJ2-1; D might be TRBD2 (5 bases). Germline loops: CDR1 SGDLS, CDR2 YYNGEE. V was cut by 0 bases and J by 4 bases, with 14 bases left in between. The length of the CDR3 is 16 residues. Here the CDR3 reads CASSVVSGAAYNEQFF. DNA for the CDR3: TGTGCCAGCAGCGTAGTAAGCGGAGCCGCATACAATGAGCAGTTCTTC.